Below are 13 T cell receptor beta chains sequenced from a single sample in a study of T cells in Graves' hyperthyroidism and ophthalmopathy. RNA transcripts were the template for amplifying TCR beta CDR3 regions. Researchers ran a first-round RT-PCR on the TCR CDR3 using the HTBI primer set. Each CDR3 protein is one row after TCRdb ran MiXCR on the multiplex PCR reads. This table holds 370,000 or so distinct CDR3 sequences, less than 15% found once. The sample was blood. These receptors were obtained from a man in his thirties or forties with Graves' hyperthyroidism that later progressed to Graves' ophthalmopathy.

Ten or more counts support this clonotype. The chain employs TRBV6-2 or TRBV6-3 and TRBJ2-7; 7 bases align to TRBD1. The CDR3 length is 14 residues. Germline V CDR1 and CDR2: MNHEY, SVGEGT. Trimming removed 6 bases from V and 4 bases from J; junction bases left unmatched: 9. The CDR3 DNA reads as TGTGCCAGCAGCCCGGGACAGTGGAATTACGAGCAGTACTTC. Encoded protein: CASSPGQWNYEQYF.

This clonotype appeared many times. The chain recombines TRBV20-1 with TRBJ2-1; 11 bases are shared with TRBD2. This CDR3 comprises 14 residues. Per germline, CDR1 DFQATT and CDR2 SNEGSKA (reference sequence). V was pared by 4 bases and J by 9 bases, with 8 bases of the junction left unmatched. The CDR3 DNA follows: TGCAGTGCTACCTTAGCGGGGGGGCCGGCTGAGCAGTTCTTC. Translating it yields CSATLAGGPAEQFF.

This clonotype was observed a few times. This may be a read error, as it is one base from a much larger clone. CDR3 in amino acids: CASPPEGGGKPQHF. CDR3 coding DNA: TGTGCCAGCCCACCAGAGGGGGGAGGAAAGCCCCAGCATTTT. The genes are TRBV18 and TRBJ1-5, with D tentatively TRBD1 (6 bases). The CDR3 runs to 14 residues. Germline V gives CDR1 KGHSH, CDR2 LQKENI.

This clonotype was counted ten times or more. The rearrangement joins TRBV5-1 to TRBJ1-1; 10 nucleotides line up with TRBD1. The CDR3 has 15 residues. The V gene end was trimmed by 1 base and the J gene end by 4 bases; junction bases not matched to a gene: 4. CDR1 and CDR2 (germline): SGHRS, YFSETQ. CDR3 sequence: CASSLTTGGLTEAFF. The CDR3 nucleotides are TGCGCCAGCAGCTTGACGACAGGGGGCCTCACTGAAGCTTTCTTT.

Ten or more counts support this clonotype. The genes are TRBV11-2 and TRBJ1-1; tentative D call: TRBD1 (5 bases). The V and J ends lost 1 base and 3 bases respectively, with 21 bases between them. The CDR3 length is 18 residues. Germline-derived CDR1 and CDR2 are SGHAT and FQNNGV. CDR3 bases: TGTGCCAGCAGCTTAGGGTTTGTAGGGGCGTATGAGGACACTGAAGCTTTCTTT. Residues: CASSLGFVGAYEDTEAFF. Together with reference TRBV11-2 and TRBJ1-1, the CDR3 gives the full variable domain: EAGVAQSPRYKIIEKRQSVAFWCNPISGHATLYWYQQILGQGPKLLIQFQNNGVVDDSQLPKDRFSAERLKGVDSTLKIQPAKLEDSAVYLCASSLGFVGAYEDTEAFFGQGTRLTVV.

The CDR3 bases are TGTGCCAGCAGTCCCGGCCGGGCCTACAATGAGCAGTTCTTC. It codes for CASSPGRAYNEQFF. The rearrangement links TRBV28 to TRBJ2-1, with D unresolved. Germline values: CDR1 MDHEN, CDR2 SYDVKM. The CDR3 covers 14 residues. The germline V and J ends were trimmed by 5 bases and 2 bases, with 10 bases remaining between them.

With respect to this clonotype: This clone may be a read error of a much larger clone one base away. This sequence joins TRBV27 and TRBJ2-1; no reliable D call. Germline values: CDR1 MNHEY, CDR2 SMNVEV (reference sequence). The CDR3 loop spans 14 amino acids. As DNA, the CDR3 is TGTGCCAGCAGTTTCAGTCTCGTTTACAATGAGCAGTCCTTC. As protein: CASSFSLVYNEQSF.

This clonotype was counted a few times. Since the CDR3 does not end with the conserved phenylalanine or tryptophan, this likely comes from a read error. The V call is TRBV18, the J call TRBJ1-5, with 12 bases fitting TRBD1. After removal of 3 bases from V and 4 bases from J, the junction contained 4 bases not matched to a gene. Germline CDR1 and CDR2: KGHSH and LQKENI. The CDR3 is made up of 16 amino acids. CDR3 in amino acids: CASSPGTGGGNQPQHL. CDR3 DNA sequence: TGTGCCAGCTCACCCGGGACAGGGGGCGGGAATCAGCCCCAGCATCTT.

CDR3 protein: CASSLWGQAGYTF. Written as DNA, the CDR3 is TGTGCCAGCAGTTTATGGGGACAGGCTGGCTACACCTTC. V gene TRBV28 combines with J gene TRBJ1-2; TRBD1 aligns across 8 bases. Per germline, CDR1 MDHEN and CDR2 SYDVKM. This CDR3 contains 13 residues. V was pared by 0 bases and J by 7 bases, with 1 base of the junction left unmatched.

The chain carries TRBV6-1 and TRBJ2-3; D is ambiguous. Trimming left V 10 bases short and J 0 bases short, with 14 bases between. The CDR3 covers 14 residues. CDR1 MNHNS and CDR2 SASEGT come from the germline V gene. Here the CDR3 reads CATTADLSTDTQYF. In nucleotides, the CDR3 is TGTGCCACCACAGCAGATTTAAGCACAGATACGCAGTATTTT.

The chain joins TRBV12-3 or TRBV12-4 to TRBJ2-4; the D is unclear. V was pared by 0 bases and J by 8 bases, with 11 bases between. The CDR3 runs 14 residues. The chain's CDR3 is CASSLAVGVDIQYF. The CDR3 region has the DNA TGTGCCAGCAGTTTAGCGGTGGGTGTGGACATTCAGTACTTC.

This clonotype showed up many times. This chain connects TRBV7-9 to TRBJ1-1, with D possibly matching TRBD1 (5 bases). The germline gives CDR1 SEHNR, CDR2 FQNEAQ (reference sequence). V was cut by 2 bases and J by 1 base, with 14 bases left in between. The CDR3 loop spans 16 amino acids. The CDR3 nucleotides are TGTGCCAGCAGCTTACAGGGCGCAGGGCAGAACACTGAAGCTTTCTTT. This codes for CASSLQGAGQNTEAFF. The full variable domain, with the rest looked up from reference TRBV7-9 and TRBJ1-1, is DTGVSQNPRHKITKRGQNVTFRCDPISEHNRLYWYRQTLGQGPEFLTYFQNEAQLEKSRLLSDRFSAERPKGSFSTLEIQRTEQGDSAMYLCASSLQGAGQNTEAFFGQGTRLTVV.

This clonotype appeared many times. The genes are TRBV12-3 or TRBV12-4 and TRBJ2-7, with TRBD2 matching over 9 bases. Trimming took 5 bases from V and 3 from J; bases not matched to a gene: 11. The CDR3 has 16 amino acids. CDR3 in amino acids: CASSVSLRAGGYEQYF. CDR3 sequence (DNA): TGTGCCAGCAGTGTCTCCTTGAGAGCGGGGGGCTACGAGCAGTACTTC.